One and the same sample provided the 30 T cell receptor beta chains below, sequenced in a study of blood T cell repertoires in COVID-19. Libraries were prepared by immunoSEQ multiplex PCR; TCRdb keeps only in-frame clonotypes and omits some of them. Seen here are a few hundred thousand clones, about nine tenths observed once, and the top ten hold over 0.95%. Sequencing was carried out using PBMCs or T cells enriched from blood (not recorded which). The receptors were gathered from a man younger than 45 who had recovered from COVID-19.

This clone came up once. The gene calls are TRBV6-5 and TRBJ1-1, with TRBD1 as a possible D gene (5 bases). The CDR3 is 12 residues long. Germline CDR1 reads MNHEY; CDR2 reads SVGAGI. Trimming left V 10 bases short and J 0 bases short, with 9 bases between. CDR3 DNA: TGTGCCACAGGACATATGAACACTGAAGCTTTCTTT. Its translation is CATGHMNTEAFF.

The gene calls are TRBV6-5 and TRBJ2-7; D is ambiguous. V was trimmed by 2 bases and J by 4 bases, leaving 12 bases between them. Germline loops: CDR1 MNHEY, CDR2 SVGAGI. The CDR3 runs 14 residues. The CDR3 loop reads CASSYRRSRYEQYF. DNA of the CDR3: TGTGCCAGCAGTTACAGACGGAGCCGTTACGAGCAGTACTTC.

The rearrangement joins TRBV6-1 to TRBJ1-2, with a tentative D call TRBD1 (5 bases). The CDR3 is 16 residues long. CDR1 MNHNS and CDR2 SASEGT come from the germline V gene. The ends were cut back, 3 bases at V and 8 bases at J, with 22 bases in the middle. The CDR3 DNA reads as TGTGCCAGCAGTGATCGCTGGCAGGGCGTTACGTACGGCTACACCTTC. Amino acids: CASSDRWQGVTYGYTF.

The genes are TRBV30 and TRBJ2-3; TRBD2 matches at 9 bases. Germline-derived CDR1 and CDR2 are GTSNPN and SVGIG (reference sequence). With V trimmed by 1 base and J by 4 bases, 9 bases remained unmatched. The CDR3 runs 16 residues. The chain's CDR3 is CAWSGTSGSVADTQYF. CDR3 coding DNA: TGTGCCTGGAGTGGCACTAGCGGGTCGGTGGCAGATACGCAGTATTTT.

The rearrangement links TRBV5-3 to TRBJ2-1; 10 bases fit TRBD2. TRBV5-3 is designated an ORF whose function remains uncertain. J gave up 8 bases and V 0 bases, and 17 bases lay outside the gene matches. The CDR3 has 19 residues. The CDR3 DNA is TGTGCCAGAAGCTTGGCCTATCTAGCGGGGGTGATGAGGTTCTATGAGCAGTTCTTC. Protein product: CARSLAYLAGVMRFYEQFF.

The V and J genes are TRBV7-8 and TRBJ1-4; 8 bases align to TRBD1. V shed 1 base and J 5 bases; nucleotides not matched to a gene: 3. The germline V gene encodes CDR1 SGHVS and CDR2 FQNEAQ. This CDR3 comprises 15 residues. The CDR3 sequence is CASSLGTGPNEKLFF. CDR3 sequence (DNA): TGTGCCAGCAGCTTAGGGACAGGGCCGAATGAAAAACTGTTTTTT.

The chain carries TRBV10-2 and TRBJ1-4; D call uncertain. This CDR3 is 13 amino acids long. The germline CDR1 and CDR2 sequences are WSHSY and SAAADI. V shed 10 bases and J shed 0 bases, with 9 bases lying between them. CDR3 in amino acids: CAIKFATNEKLFF. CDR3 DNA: TGCGCCATAAAATTTGCAACTAATGAAAAACTGTTTTTT.

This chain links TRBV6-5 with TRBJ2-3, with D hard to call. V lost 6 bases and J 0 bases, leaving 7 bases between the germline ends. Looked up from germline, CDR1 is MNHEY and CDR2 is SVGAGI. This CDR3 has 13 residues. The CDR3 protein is CASSYTSTDTQYF. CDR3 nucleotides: TGTGCCAGCAGCTATACTAGCACAGATACGCAGTATTTT.

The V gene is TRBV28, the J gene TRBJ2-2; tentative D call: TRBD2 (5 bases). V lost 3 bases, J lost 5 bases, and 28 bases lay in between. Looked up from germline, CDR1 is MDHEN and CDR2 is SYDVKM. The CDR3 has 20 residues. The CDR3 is CASSLSGLRITHRNTGELFF. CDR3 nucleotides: TGTGCCAGCAGTTTGAGCGGACTCCGGATTACTCATCGTAATACCGGGGAGCTGTTTTTT.

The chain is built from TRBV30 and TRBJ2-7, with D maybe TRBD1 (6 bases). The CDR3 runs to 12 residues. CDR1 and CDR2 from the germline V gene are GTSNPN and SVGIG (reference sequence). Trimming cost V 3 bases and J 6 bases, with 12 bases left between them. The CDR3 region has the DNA TGTGCCTGGAGCCTACAGGGTCGCGAGCAGTACTTC. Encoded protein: CAWSLQGREQYF. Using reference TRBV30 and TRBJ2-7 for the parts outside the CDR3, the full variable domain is SQTIHQWPATLVQPVGSPLSLECTVEGTSNPNLYWYRQAAGRGLQLLFYSVGIGQISSEVPQNLSASRPQDRQFILSSKKLLLSDSGFYLCAWSLQGREQYFGPGTRLTVT.

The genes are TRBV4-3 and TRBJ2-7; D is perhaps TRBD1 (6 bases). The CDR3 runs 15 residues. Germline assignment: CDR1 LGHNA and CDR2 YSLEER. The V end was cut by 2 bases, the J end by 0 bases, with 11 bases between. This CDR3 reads CASSQLTGSSYEQYF. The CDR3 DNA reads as TGCGCCAGCAGCCAACTAACAGGGAGCTCCTACGAGCAGTACTTC.

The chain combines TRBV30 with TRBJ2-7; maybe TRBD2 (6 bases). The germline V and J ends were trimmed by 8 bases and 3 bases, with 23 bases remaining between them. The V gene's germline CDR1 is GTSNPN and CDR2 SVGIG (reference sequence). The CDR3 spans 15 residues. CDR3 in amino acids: CAATQPGLRNYEQYF. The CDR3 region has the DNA TGTGCCGCTACGCAACCGGGACTTCGAAACTACGAGCAGTACTTC.

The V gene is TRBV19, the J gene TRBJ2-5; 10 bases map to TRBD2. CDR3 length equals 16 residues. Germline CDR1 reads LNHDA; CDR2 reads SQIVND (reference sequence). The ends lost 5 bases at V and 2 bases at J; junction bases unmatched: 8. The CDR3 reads CASSDGLAGAQETQYF. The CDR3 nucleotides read TGTGCCAGTAGTGATGGGCTAGCGGGGGCACAAGAGACCCAGTACTTC.

CDR3 coding DNA: TGTGCCAGCAGCGTAGCTCCCAGCGGGAGAGGGATGTCCTACGAGCAGTACTTC. It yields the protein CASSVAPSGRGMSYEQYF. This chain links TRBV9 with TRBJ2-7; 8 nucleotides align to TRBD2. V dropped 0 bases and J dropped 1; count of bases not matched to a gene: 12. Germline CDR1 is SGDLS and CDR2 is YYNGEE. The CDR3 length is 18 residues.

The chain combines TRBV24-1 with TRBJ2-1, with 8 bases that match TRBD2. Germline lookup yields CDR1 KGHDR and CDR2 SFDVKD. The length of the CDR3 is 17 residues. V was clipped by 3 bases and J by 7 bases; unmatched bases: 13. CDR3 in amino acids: CATSDPSASGRPNEQFF. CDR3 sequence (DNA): TGTGCCACCAGTGATCCGAGTGCCAGCGGGAGACCAAATGAGCAGTTCTTC.

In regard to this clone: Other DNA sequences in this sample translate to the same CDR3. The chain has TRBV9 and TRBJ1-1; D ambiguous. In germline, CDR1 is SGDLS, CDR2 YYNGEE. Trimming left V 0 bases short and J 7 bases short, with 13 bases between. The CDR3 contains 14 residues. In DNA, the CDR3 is TGTGCCAGCAGCGTAGAGGGCGGGAGGAGTGAAGCTTTCTTT. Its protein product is CASSVEGGRSEAFF.

CDR3 amino acids: CASSLASLTEQFF. CDR3 coding DNA: TGTGCCAGCAGCTTAGCGAGCCTAACTGAGCAGTTCTTC. The chain is built from TRBV7-9 and TRBJ2-1; D remains unclear. Germline loops: CDR1 SEHNR, CDR2 FQNEAQ (reference sequence). Deletions cut 0 bases from V and 9 bases from J, with 9 bases between. This CDR3 spans 13 amino acids.

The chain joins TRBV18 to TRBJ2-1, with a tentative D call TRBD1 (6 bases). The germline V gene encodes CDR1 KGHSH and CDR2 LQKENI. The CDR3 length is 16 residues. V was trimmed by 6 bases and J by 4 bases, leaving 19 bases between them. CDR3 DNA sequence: TGTGCCAGCTCGGCCAAAGGTGGGACAATATACAATGAGCAGTTCTTC. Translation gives CASSAKGGTIYNEQFF.

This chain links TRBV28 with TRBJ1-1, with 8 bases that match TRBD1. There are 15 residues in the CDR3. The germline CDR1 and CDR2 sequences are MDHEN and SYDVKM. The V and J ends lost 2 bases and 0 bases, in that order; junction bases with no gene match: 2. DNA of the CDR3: TGTGCCAGCAGTTTAGGACAGGGAGTGAACACTGAAGCTTTCTTT. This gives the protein CASSLGQGVNTEAFF. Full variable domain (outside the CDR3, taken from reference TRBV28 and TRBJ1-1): DVKVTQSSRYLVKRTGEKVFLECVQDMDHENMFWYRQDPGLGLRLIYFSYDVKMKEKGDIPEGYSVSREKKERFSLILESASTNQTSMYLCASSLGQGVNTEAFFGQGTRLTVV.

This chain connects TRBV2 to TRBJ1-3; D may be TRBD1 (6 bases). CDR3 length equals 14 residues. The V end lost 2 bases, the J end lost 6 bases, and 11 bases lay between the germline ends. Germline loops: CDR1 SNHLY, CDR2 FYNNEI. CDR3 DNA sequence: TGTGCCAGCAGTGAAATGGGGGCCGTAAACACCATATATTTT. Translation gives CASSEMGAVNTIYF. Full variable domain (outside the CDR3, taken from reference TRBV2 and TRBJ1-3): EPEVTQTPSHQVTQMGQEVILRCVPISNHLYFYWYRQILGQKVEFLVSFYNNEISEKSEIFDDQFSVERPDGSNFTLKIRSTKLEDSAMYFCASSEMGAVNTIYFGEGSWLTVV.

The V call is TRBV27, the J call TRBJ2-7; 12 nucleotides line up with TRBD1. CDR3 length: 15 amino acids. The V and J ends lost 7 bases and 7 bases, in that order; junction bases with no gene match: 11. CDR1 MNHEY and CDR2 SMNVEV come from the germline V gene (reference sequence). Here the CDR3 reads CASTSGTGGSDEQYF. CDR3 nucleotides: TGTGCCAGCACATCCGGGACAGGGGGCTCGGATGAGCAGTACTTC.

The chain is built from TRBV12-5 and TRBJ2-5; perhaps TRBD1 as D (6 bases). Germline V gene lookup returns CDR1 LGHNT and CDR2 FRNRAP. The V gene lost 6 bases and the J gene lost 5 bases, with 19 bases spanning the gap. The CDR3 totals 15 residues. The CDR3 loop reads CASGDDRPLGETQYF. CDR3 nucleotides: TGTGCTAGTGGAGATGACAGGCCGCTTGGGGAGACCCAGTACTTC.

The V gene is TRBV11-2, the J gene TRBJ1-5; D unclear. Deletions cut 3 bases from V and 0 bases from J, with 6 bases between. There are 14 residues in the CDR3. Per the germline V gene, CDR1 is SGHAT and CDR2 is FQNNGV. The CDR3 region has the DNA TGTGCCAGCAGCTTTGGACTTAGCAATCAGCCCCAGCATTTT. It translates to CASSFGLSNQPQHF.

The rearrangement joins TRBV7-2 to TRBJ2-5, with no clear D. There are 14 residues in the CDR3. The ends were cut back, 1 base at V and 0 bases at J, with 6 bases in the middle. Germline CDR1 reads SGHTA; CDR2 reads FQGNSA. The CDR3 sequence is CASSLGGYQETQYF. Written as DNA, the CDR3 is TGTGCCAGCAGCTTAGGCGGTTACCAAGAGACCCAGTACTTC.

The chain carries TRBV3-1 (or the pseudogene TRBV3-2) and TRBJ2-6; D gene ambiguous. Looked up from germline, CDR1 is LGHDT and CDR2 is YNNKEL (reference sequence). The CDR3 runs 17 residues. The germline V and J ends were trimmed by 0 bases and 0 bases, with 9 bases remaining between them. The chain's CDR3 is CASSQDQDHSGANVLTF. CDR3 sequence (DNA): TGTGCCAGCAGCCAAGATCAGGATCACTCTGGGGCCAACGTCCTGACTTTC.

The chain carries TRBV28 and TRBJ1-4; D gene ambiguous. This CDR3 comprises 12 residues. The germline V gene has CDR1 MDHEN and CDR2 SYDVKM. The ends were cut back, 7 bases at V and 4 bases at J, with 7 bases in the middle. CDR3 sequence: CASTSLNEKLFF. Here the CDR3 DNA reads TGTGCCAGCACGAGCCTTAATGAAAAACTGTTTTTT. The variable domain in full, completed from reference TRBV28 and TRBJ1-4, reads DVKVTQSSRYLVKRTGEKVFLECVQDMDHENMFWYRQDPGLGLRLIYFSYDVKMKEKGDIPEGYSVSREKKERFSLILESASTNQTSMYLCASTSLNEKLFFGSGTQLSVL.

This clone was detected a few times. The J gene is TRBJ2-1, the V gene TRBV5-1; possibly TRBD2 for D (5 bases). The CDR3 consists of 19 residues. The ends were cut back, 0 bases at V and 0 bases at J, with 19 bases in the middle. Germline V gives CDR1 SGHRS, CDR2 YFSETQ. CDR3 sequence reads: CASSLVRAGLRSSYNEQFF. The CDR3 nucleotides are TGCGCCAGCAGCTTGGTAAGGGCGGGCCTGAGAAGCTCCTACAATGAGCAGTTCTTC.

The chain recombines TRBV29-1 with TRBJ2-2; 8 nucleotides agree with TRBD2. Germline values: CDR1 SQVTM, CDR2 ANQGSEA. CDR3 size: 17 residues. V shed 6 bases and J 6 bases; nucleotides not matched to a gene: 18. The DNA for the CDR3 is TGCAGCGTGTCCCACTACTACTTAGCGGGAAAGGCCGGGGAGCTGTTTTTT. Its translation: CSVSHYYLAGKAGELFF.

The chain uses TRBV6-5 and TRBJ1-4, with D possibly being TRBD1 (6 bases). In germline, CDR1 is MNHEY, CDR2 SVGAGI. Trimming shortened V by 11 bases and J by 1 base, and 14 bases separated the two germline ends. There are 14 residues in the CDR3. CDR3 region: CAGGAEGTNEKLFF. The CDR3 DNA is TGTGCCGGGGGGGCCGAGGGAACTAATGAAAAACTGTTTTTT.

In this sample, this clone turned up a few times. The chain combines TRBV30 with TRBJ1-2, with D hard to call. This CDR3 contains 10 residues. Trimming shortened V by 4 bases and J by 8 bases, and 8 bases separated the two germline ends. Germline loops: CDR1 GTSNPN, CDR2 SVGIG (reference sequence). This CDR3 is CAWTSRGYTF. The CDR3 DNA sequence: TGTGCCTGGACGAGTCGAGGCTACACCTTC.